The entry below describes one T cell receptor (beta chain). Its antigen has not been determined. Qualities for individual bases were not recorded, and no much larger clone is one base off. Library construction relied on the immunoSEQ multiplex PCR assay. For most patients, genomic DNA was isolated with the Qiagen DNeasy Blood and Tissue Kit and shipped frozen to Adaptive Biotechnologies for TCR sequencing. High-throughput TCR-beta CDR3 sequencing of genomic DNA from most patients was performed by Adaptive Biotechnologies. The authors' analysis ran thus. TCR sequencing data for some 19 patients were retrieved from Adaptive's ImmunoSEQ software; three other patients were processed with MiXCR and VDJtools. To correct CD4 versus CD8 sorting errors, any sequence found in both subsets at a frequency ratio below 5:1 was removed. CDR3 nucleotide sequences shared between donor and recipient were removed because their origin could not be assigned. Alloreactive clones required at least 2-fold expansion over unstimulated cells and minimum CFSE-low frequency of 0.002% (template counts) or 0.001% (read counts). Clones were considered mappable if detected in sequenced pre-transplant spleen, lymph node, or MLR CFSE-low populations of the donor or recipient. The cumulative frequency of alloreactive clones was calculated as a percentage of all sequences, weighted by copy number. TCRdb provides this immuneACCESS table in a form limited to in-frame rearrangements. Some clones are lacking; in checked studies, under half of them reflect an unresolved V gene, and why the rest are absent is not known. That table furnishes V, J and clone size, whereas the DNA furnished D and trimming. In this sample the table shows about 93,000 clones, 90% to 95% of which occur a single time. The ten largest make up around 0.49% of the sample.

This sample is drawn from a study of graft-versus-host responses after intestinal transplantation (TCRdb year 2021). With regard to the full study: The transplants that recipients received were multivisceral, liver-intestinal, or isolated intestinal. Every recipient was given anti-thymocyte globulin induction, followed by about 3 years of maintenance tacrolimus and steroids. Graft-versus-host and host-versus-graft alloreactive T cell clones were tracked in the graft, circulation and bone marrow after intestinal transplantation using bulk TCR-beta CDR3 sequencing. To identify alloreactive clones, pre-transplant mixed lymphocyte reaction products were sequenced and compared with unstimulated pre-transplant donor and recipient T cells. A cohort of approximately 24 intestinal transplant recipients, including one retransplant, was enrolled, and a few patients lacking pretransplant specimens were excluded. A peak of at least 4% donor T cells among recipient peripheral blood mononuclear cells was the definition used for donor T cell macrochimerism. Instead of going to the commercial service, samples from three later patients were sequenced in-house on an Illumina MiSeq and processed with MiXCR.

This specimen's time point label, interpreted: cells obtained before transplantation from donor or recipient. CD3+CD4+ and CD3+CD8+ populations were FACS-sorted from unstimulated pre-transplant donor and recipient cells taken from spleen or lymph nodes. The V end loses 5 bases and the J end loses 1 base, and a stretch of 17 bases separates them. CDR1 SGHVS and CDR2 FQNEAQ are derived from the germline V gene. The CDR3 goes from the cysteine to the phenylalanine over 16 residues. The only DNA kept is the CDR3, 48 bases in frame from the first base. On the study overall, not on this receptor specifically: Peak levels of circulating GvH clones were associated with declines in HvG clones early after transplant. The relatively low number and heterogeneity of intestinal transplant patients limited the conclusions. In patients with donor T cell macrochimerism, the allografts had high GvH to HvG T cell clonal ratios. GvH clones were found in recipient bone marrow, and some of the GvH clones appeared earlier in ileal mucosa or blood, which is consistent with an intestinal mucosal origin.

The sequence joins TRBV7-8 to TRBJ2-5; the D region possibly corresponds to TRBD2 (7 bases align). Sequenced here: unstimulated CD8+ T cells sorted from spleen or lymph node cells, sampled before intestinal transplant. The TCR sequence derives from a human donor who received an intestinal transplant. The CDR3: CASSPRWGGPQETQYF. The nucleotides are TGTGCCAGCAGCCCCCGGTGGGGGGGCCCCCAAGAGACCCAGTACTTC.